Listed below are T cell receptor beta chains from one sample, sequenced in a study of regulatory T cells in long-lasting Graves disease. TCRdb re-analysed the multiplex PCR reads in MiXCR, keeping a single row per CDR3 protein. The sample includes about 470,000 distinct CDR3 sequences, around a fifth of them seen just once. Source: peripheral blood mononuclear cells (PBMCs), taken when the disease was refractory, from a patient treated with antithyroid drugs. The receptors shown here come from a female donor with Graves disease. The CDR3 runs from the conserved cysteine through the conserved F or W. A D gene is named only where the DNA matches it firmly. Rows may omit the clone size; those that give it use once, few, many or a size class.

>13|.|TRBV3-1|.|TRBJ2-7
CASSHRPTFGQYF
TGTGCCAGCAGCCATCGACCCACCTTCGGGCAGTACTTC
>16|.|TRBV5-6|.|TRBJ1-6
CAGSFLSTGLWTPLHF
TGTGCCGGCAGCTTCCTCTCGACAGGATTGTGGACACCCCTCCACTTC
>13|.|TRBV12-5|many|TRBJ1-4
CASGLTNNEKLFF
TGTGCTAGTGGTCTGACAAATAATGAAAAACTGTTTTTT
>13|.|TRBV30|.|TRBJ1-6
CAYSTSYNSPLHF
TGTGCCTACTCGACAAGTTATAATTCACCCCTCCACTTT
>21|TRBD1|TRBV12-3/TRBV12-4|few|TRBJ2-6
CASSLVRLWDRDISGANVLTF
TGTGCCAGCAGTTTAGTTAGATTGTGGGACAGGGACATCTCTGGGGCCAACGTCCTGACTTTC
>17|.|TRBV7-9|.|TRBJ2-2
CASSWETRRANTGELFF
TGTGCCAGCAGCTGGGAGACTAGGCGGGCGAACACCGGGGAGCTGTTTTTT
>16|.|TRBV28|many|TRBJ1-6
CASKPVGLTLNSPLHF
TGTGCCAGCAAACCAGTGGGACTTACGCTTAATTCACCCCTCCACTTT
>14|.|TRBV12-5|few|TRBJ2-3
CASGPPREPDTQYF
TGTGCTAGTGGCCCACCCCGAGAACCAGATACGCAGTATTTT
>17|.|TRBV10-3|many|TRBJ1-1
CAISEVHQLWSGTEAFF
TGTGCCATCAGTGAGGTACATCAACTCTGGTCGGGCACTGAAGCTTTCTTT
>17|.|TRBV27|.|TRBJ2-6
CASSFVLTGPGANVLTF
TGTGCCAGCAGTTTTGTCTTAACTGGCCCTGGGGCCAACGTCCTGACTTTC
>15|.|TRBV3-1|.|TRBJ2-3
CASSQDTTSTDTQYF
TGTGCCAGCAGCCAGGACACAACTAGCACAGATACGCAGTATTTT
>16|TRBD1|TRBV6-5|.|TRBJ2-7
CASSSLRDRGVHEQYF
TGTGCCAGCAGTTCCCTCCGGGACAGGGGAGTCCACGAGCAGTACTTC
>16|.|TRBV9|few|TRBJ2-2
CASSQTVSYNTGELFF
TGTGCCAGCAGCCAGACGGTCTCGTATAACACCGGGGAGCTGTTTTTT
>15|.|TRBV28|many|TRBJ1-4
CASSPRHQINEKLFF
TGTGCCAGCAGCCCCAGGCACCAGATTAATGAAAAACTGTTTTTT
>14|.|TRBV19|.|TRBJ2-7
CASPFWGWNHEQYF
TGTGCCAGCCCGTTTTGGGGGTGGAACCACGAGCAGTACTTC
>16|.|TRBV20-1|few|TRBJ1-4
CSARDVRQVGEEKLLF
TGCAGTGCTAGAGACGTAAGACAGGTGGGCGAAGAAAAACTGCTTTTT
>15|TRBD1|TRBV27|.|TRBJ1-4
CASRFGQGENEKLFF
TGTGCCAGCAGGTTCGGACAGGGTGAGAATGAAAAACTGTTTTTT
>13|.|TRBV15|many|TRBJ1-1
CATSRAYNTEAFF
TGTGCCACCAGCAGAGCATACAACACTGAAGCTTTCTTT
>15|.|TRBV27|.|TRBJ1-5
CASLPISGSAEPQHF
TGTGCCAGCCTTCCCATTTCCGGGAGTGCGGAGCCACAGCATTTT
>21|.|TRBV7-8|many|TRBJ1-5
CASSSQRAGLATIGSNQPQHF
TGTGCCAGCAGCTCACAAAGGGCAGGGCTGGCGACTATTGGTAGCAATCAGCCCCAGCATTTT
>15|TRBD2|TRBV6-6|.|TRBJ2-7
CASSYSTSATYEQYF
TGTGCCAGCAGTTACTCGACTAGCGCAACCTACGAGCAGTACTTC
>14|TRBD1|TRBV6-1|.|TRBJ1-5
CASTRRQGLQPQHF
TGTGCCAGCACCAGGAGACAGGGTCTCCAGCCCCAGCATTTT
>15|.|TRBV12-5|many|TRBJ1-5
CASGLGGYSNQPQHF
TGTGCTAGTGGTTTGGGGGGTTATAGCAATCAGCCCCAGCATTTT
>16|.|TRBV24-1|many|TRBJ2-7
CATSDSGTRNTYEQYF
TGTGCCACCAGTGATTCCGGGACCCGGAACACCTACGAGCAGTACTTC
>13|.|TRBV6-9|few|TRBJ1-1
CASSYEGYTEAFF
TGTGCCAGCAGTTACGAGGGGTACACTGAAGCTTTCTTT
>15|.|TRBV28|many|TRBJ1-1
CASSLYGPGNTEAFF
TGTGCCAGCAGTTTATATGGCCCGGGGAACACTGAAGCTTTCTTT
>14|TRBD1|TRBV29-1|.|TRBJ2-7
CSVVPLAGGYEQYF
TGCAGCGTTGTCCCGCTGGCAGGGGGCTACGAGCAGTACTTC
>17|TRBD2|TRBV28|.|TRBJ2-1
CASSSVLAEGSYNEQFF
TGTGCCAGCAGCTCGGTACTAGCGGAGGGGTCCTACAATGAGCAGTTCTTC
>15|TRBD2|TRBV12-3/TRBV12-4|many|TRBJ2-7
CASSSTWREVGEQYF
TGTGCCAGCAGCTCCACATGGCGGGAGGTGGGGGAGCAGTACTTC
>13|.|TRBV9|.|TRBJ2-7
CASSVNGFYEQYF
TGTGCCAGCAGCGTAAACGGATTCTACGAGCAGTACTTC
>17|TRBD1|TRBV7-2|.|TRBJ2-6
CASSLGTGGLGANVLTF
TGTGCCAGCAGCTTAGGTACAGGGGGTCTTGGGGCCAACGTCCTGACTTTC
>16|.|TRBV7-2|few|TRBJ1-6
CASSPRAARKQSPLHF
TGTGCCAGCAGCCCCAGGGCGGCCAGGAAACAATCACCCCTCCACTTT
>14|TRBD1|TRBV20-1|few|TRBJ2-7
CSASHGTGSREQYF
TGCAGTGCTAGCCACGGGACAGGGAGCCGCGAGCAGTACTTC
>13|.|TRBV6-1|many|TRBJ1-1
CASTPTGPGEAFF
TGTGCCAGCACCCCCACCGGGCCTGGTGAAGCTTTCTTT
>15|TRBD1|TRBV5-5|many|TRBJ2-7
CASSLGTGQYFEQYF
TGTGCCAGCAGCTTGGGAACGGGACAGTATTTCGAGCAGTACTTC
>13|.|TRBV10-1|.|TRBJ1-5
CASSRDSSAPQHF
TGCGCCAGCAGCCGGGATAGCTCCGCTCCCCAGCATTTT
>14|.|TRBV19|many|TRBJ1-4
CASSIAGLYEKLFF
TGTGCCAGTAGTATAGCCGGGTTGTATGAAAAACTGTTTTTT
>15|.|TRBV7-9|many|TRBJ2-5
CASSLGDGGQETQYF
TGTGCCAGCAGCTTAGGGGACGGGGGCCAAGAGACCCAGTACTTC
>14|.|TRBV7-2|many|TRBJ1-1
CASSLLSGLTEAFF
TGTGCCAGCAGTCTGTTGAGCGGATTAACTGAAGCTTTCTTT
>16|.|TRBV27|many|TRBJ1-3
CASIQAPKSSGNTIYF
TGTGCCAGCATCCAGGCGCCTAAGAGCTCTGGAAACACCATATATTTT
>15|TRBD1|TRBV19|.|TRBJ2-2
CASTKGTGGNGELFF
TGTGCCAGTACTAAGGGGACAGGGGGCAACGGGGAGCTGTTTTTT
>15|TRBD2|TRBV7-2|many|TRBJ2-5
CASSPTSGGAETQYF
TGTGCCAGCAGCCCAACTAGCGGGGGGGCTGAGACCCAGTACTTC
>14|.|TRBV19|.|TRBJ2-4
CASSDPGTKNIQYF
TGTGCCAGTAGTGACCCCGGGACCAAAAACATTCAGTACTTC
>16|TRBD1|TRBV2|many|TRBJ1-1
CASSDGAGQPNTEAFF
TGTGCCAGCAGTGACGGGGCGGGACAGCCGAACACTGAAGCTTTCTTT
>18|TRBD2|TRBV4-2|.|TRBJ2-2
CASSQDLLAGDLGGELFF
TGTGCCAGCAGCCAAGATTTACTAGCGGGGGATCTGGGCGGGGAGCTGTTTTTT
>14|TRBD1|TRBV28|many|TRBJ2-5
CASRRDRAKETQYF
TGTGCCAGCAGACGAGACAGGGCCAAAGAGACCCAGTACTTC
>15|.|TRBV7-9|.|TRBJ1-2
CASSLDLHSNYGYTF
TGTGCCAGCAGCTTAGACCTACATTCTAACTATGGCTACACCTTC
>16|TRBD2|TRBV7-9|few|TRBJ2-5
CASSLRSGGTGETQYF
TGTGCCAGCAGCTTACGTAGCGGGGGGACGGGAGAGACCCAGTACTTC
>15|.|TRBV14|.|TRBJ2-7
CASSHLTGGSYEQYF
TGTGCCAGCAGCCACCTTACTGGTGGCTCCTACGAGCAGTACTTC
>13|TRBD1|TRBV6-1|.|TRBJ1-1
CASKDRVDTEAFF
TGTGCCAGCAAGGACAGGGTTGACACTGAAGCTTTCTTT
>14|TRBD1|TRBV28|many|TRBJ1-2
CASSFRGLNYGYTF
TGTGCCAGCAGTTTCAGGGGGCTCAACTATGGCTACACCTTC